This T cell receptor beta chain was obtained from a study of blood T cell repertoires in COVID-19. Study details: Material from acute and convalescent COVID-19 was sourced from the United States, Italy and Spain. Sources were T cells, B-cell-depleted T cells, or PBMCs; the material itself was cDNA or gDNA.

Per the original methods: Cell counts per sample came from amplifying reference gene primers. Produced via immunoSEQ multiplex PCR; TCRdb's table is partial and in-frame only. V and J calls and clone size come straight from that table; D and trimming were deduced from the DNA. This table holds about 360,000 clones, 70% to 90% found once. Source material: peripheral blood. This receptor was taken from a human donor in a cohort sampled during active COVID-19.

For the CDR3, the DNA is TGTGCCAGCAGCGTAGTCGGACAGCAGAATGGCTACACCTTC. Its translation is CASSVVGQQNGYTF. V is TRBV9 and J is TRBJ1-2, with a weak D call TRBD1 (6 bases). Germline V gene lookup returns CDR1 SGDLS and CDR2 YYNGEE. The V end lost 0 bases, the J end lost 6 bases, and 12 bases lay between the germline ends. This CDR3 contains 14 residues.